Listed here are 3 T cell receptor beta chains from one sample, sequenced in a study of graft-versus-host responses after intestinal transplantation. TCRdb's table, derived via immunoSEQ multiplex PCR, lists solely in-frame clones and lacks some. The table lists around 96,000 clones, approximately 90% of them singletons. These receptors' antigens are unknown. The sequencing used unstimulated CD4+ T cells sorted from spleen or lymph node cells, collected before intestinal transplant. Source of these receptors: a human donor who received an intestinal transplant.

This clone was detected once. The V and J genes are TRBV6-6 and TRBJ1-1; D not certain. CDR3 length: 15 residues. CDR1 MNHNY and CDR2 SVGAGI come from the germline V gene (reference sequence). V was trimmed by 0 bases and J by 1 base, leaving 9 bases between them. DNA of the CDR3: TGTGCCAGCAGTTACTCGAGTCACCCGAACACTGAAGCTTTCTTT. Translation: CASSYSSHPNTEAFF.

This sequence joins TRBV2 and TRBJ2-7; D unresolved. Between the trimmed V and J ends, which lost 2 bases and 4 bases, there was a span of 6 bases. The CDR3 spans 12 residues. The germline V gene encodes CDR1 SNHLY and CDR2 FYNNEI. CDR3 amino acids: CASSEFVYEQYF. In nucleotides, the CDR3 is TGTGCCAGCAGTGAATTCGTATACGAGCAGTACTTC.

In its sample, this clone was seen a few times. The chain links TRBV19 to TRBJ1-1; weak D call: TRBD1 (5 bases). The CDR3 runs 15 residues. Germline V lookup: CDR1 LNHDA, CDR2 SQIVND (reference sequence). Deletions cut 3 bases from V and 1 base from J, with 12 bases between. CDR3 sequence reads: CASSMVRGRNTEAFF. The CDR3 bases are TGTGCCAGTAGTATGGTTAGGGGCCGGAACACTGAAGCTTTCTTT.